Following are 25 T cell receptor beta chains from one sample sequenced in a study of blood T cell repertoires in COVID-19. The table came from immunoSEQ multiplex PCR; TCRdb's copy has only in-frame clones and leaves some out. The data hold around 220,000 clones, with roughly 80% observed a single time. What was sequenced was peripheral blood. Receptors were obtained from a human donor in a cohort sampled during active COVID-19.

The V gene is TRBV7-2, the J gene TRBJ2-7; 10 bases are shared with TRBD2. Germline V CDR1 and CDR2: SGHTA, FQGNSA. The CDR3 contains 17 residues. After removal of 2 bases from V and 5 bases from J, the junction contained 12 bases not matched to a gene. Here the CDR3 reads CASSLSYASGSSDEQYF. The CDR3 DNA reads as TGTGCCAGCAGCTTATCCTACGCTAGCGGGAGTAGCGACGAGCAGTACTTC.

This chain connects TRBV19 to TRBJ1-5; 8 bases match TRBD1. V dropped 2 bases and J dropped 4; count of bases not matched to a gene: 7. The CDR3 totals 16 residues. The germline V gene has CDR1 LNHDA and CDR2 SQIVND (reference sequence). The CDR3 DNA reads TGTGCCAGTAGTATAATCGACAGGGGTCCGAATCAGCCCCAGCATTTT. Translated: CASSIIDRGPNQPQHF.

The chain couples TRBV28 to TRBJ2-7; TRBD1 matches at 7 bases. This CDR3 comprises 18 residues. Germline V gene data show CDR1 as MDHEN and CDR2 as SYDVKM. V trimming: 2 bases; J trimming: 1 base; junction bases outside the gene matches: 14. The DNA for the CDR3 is TGTGCCAGCAGTTTAGGGGATAAGATAGGGGGCCCTTCCTACGAGCAGTACTTC. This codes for CASSLGDKIGGPSYEQYF. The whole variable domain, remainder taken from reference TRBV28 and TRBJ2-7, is DVKVTQSSRYLVKRTGEKVFLECVQDMDHENMFWYRQDPGLGLRLIYFSYDVKMKEKGDIPEGYSVSREKKERFSLILESASTNQTSMYLCASSLGDKIGGPSYEQYFGPGTRLTVT.

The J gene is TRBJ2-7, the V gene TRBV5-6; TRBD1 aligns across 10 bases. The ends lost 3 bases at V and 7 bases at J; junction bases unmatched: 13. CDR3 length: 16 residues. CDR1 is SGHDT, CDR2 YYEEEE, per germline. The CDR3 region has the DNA TGTGCCAGCAGCTCCGGGACAGGGGCCGCCGCGAGGGAGCAGTACTTC. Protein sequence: CASSSGTGAAAREQYF.

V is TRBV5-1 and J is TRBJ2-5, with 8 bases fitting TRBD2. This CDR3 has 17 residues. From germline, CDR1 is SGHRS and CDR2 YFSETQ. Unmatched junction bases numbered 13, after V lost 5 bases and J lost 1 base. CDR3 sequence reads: CASRQSREALTQETQYF. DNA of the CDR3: TGCGCCAGCAGGCAGTCGCGGGAGGCCTTAACCCAAGAGACCCAGTACTTC.

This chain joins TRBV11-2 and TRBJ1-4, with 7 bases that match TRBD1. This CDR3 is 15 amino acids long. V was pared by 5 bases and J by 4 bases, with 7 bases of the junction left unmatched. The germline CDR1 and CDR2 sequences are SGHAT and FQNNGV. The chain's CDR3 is CASSRTGRGNEKLFF. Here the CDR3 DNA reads TGTGCCAGCAGCCGGACAGGACGGGGTAATGAAAAACTGTTTTTT.

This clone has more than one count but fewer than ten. CDR3 sequence (DNA): TGTGCCAGCAGTACCCGGGGGAACACTGAAGCTTTCTTT. Translation: CASSTRGNTEAFF. The V and J genes are TRBV27 and TRBJ1-1, with D unresolved. The CDR3 spans 13 residues. The germline gives CDR1 MNHEY, CDR2 SMNVEV (reference sequence). V was clipped by 5 bases and J by 1 base, with 8 bases between them.

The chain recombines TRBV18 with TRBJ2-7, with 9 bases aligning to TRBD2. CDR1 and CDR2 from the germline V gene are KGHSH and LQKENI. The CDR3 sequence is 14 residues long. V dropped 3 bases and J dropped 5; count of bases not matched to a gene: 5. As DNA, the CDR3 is TGTGCCAGCTCACCGGGACTAGCAGCCGACGAGCAGTACTTC. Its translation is CASSPGLAADEQYF.

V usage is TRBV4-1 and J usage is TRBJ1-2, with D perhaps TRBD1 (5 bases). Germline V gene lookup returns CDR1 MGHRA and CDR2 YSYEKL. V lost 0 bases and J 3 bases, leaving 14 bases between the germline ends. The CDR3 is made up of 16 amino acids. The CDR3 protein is CASSQDRTGGDYGYTF. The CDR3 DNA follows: TGCGCCAGCAGCCAAGATAGAACAGGAGGGGACTATGGCTACACCTTC.

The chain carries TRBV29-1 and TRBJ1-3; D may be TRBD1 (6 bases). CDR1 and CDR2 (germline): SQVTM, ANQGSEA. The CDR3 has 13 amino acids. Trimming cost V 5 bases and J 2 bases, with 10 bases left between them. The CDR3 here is CSVLGGAGNTIYF. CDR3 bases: TGCAGCGTTTTAGGGGGAGCTGGAAACACCATATATTTT.

The CDR3 DNA follows: TGTGCCAGCAGCCGGAGGGCCGGGGACAATGAGCAGTTCTTC. This codes for CASSRRAGDNEQFF. The chain employs TRBV5-6 and TRBJ2-1; D perhaps matches TRBD2 (6 bases). CDR1 is SGHDT and CDR2 is YYEEEE in the germline V gene. The V end lost 4 bases, the J end lost 5 bases, and 13 bases lay between the germline ends. CDR3 length: 14 amino acids.

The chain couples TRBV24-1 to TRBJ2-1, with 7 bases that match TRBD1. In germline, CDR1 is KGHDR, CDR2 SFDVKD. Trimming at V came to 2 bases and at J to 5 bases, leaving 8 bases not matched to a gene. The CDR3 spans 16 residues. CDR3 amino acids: CATSDYRQGRNNEQFF. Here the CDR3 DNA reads TGTGCCACCAGTGATTACAGACAGGGACGAAACAATGAGCAGTTCTTC.

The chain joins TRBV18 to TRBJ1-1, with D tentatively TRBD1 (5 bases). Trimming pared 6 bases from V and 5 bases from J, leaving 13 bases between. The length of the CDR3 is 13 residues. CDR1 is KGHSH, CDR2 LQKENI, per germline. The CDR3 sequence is CASSKGGGTEAFF. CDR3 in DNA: TGTGCCAGCTCGAAAGGTGGGGGGACTGAAGCTTTCTTT.

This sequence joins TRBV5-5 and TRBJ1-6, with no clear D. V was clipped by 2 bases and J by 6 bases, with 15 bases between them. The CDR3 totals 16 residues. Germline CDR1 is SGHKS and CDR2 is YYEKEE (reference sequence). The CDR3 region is CASSLLAGVGNSPLHF. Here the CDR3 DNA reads TGTGCCAGCAGCTTACTAGCGGGAGTGGGTAATTCACCCCTCCACTTT. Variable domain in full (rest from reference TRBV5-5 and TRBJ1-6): DAGVTQSPTHLIKTRGQQVTLRCSPISGHKSVSWYQQVLGQGPQFIFQYYEKEERGRGNFPDRFSARQFPNYSSELNVNALLLGDSALYLCASSLLAGVGNSPLHFGNGTRLTVT.

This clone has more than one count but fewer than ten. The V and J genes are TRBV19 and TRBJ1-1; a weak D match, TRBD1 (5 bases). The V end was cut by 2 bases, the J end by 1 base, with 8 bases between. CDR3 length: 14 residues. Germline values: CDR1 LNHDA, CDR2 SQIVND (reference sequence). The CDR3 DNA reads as TGTGCCAGTAGTATATCAGGGTCGAACACTGAAGCTTTCTTT. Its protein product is CASSISGSNTEAFF.

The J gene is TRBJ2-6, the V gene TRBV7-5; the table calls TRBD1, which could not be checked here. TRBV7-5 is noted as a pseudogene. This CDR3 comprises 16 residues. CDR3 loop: CARSLARGSGANVLTF. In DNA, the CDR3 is TGTGCCAGAAGCTTAGCCAGGGGTTCAGGGGCCAACGTCCTGACTTTC.

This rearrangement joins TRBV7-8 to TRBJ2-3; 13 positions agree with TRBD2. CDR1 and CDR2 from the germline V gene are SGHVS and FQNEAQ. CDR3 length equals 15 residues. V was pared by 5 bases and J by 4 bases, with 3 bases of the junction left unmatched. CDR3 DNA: TGTGCCAGCAGCAAACTAGCGGGAGGGCCAGATACGCAGTATTTT. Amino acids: CASSKLAGGPDTQYF.

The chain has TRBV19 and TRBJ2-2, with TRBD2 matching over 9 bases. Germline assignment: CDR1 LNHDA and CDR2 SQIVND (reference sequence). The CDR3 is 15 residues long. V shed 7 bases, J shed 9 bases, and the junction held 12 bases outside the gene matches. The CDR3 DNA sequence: TGTGCCAGTACCCCATCGGCTAGCGGGGCTCGGGAGCTGTTTTTT. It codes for CASTPSASGARELFF.

The CDR3: CASSATGGKLPQHF. The DNA for the CDR3 is TGTGCCAGCAGTGCGACAGGGGGCAAGCTGCCCCAGCATTTT. The chain has TRBV25-1 and TRBJ1-5; 10 bases line up with TRBD1. Germline trimming cut 4 bases from V and 9 bases from J; bases unmatched to any gene: 6. CDR3 length: 14 amino acids. Germline-derived CDR1 and CDR2 are MGHDK and SYGVNS.

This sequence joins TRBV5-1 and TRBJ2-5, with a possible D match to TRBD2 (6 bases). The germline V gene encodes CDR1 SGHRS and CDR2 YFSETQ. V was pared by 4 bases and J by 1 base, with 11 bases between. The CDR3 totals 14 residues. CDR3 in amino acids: CASSPGTFQETQYF. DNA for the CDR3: TGCGCCAGCAGCCCCGGGACTTTCCAAGAGACCCAGTACTTC.

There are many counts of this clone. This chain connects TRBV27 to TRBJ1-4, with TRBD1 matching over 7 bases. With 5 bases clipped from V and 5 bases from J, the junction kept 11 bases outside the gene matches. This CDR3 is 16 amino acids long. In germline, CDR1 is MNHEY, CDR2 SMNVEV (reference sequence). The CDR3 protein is CASSPDPGQSNEKLFF. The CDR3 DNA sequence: TGTGCCAGCAGTCCCGATCCGGGACAGTCGAATGAAAAACTGTTTTTT. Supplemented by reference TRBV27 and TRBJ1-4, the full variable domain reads EAQVTQNPRYLITVTGKKLTVTCSQNMNHEYMSWYRQDPGLGLRQIYYSMNVEVTDKGDVPEGYKVSRKEKRNFPLILESPSPNQTSLYFCASSPDPGQSNEKLFFGSGTQLSVL.

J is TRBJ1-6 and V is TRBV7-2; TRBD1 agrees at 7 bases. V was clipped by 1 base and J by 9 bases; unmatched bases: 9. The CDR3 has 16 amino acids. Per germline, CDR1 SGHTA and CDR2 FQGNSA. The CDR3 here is CASSLGGAGGGSPLHF. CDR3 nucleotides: TGTGCCAGCAGCTTAGGGGGGGCAGGGGGAGGTTCACCCCTCCACTTT. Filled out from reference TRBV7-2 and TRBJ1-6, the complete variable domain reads GAGVSQSPSNKVTEKGKDVELRCDPISGHTALYWYRQSLGQGLEFLIYFQGNSAPDKSGLPSDRFSAERTGGSVSTLTIQRTQQEDSAVYLCASSLGGAGGGSPLHFGNGTRLTVT.

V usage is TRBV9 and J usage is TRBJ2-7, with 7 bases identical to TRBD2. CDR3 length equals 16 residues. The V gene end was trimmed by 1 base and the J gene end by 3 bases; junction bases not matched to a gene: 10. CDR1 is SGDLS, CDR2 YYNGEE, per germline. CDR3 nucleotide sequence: TGTGCCAGCAGCGTAACCCCCGATTCGGGGGGCTACGAGCAGTACTTC. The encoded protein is CASSVTPDSGGYEQYF.

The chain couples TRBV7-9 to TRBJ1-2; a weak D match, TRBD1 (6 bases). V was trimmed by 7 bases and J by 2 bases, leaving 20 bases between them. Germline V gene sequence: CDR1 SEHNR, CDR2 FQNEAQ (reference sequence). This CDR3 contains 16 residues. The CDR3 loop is CASTLTFARGNYGYTF. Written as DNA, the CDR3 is TGTGCCAGCACACTCACTTTTGCGAGGGGGAACTATGGCTACACCTTC.

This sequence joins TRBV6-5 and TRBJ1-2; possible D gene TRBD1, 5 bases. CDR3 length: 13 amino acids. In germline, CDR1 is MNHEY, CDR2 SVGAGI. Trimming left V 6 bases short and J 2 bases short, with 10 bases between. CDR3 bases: TGTGCCAGCAGGGAGACAGAGAACTATGGCTACACCTTC. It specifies CASRETENYGYTF.